This entry is about one TCR beta chain. Its antigen remains unknown. RNA was extracted with the RNeasy kit, and a quantity of about 0.5 to 1 ug was reverse transcribed using random hexamers. Amplification of the TCR beta CDR3 was carried out by immunoSEQ multiplex PCR, which spanned a total of 54 Vbeta and 13 Jbeta segments. TCRdb recomputed calls from the immunoSEQ multiplex PCR reads with MiXCR, one row per CDR3 protein. The data contain approximately 150,000 distinct CDR3 sequences, approximately 93% of them singletons. This entry is derived from a study of CD8 T cells in Susac syndrome. Study results and caveats: The study conceded that relatively few individuals underwent its TCR sequencing and HLA analysis.

Through negative isolation, CD4+ and CD8+ T cells were obtained, while TEMRA cells were enriched using FACS. Trimming removed 4 bases at V and 5 bases at J, with 12 bases between. This CDR3 contains 14 residues. Germline V gene sequence: CDR1 SGHRS, CDR2 YFSETQ. V usage is TRBV5-1 and J usage is TRBJ2-2; possibly TRBD2 for D (5 bases). This receptor was obtained from a human donor with multiple sclerosis. Sequencing was performed on CD4+ T cells from PBMCs. Written as DNA, the CDR3 is TGCGCCAGCAGCGATCCCGGCGGGACCGGGGAGCTGTTTTTT. It codes for CASSDPGGTGELFF.